Each of the 17 T cell receptor beta chains below was sequenced from the same sample in a study of OX40 agonist ivuxolimab in advanced cancers. The library came from the immunoSEQ multiplex PCR assay. TCRdb mirrors the immuneACCESS table, restricted to in-frame sequences. Some clones are absent from its copies; in checked studies, under half trace to an unresolved V gene, and the reason for the others is unknown. Within this sample are fewer than 85,000 clones, with about 82% of them counted one time only. More than 1.5% of the sample is held by the ten biggest clonotypes. Sequencing was performed on CD4+ or CD8+ T cells sorted from blood, taken in a trial of the OX40 agonist ivuxolimab. Source of these receptors: an adult with an advanced solid tumor such as melanoma, head and neck, liver or kidney cancer.

The gene calls are TRBV19 and TRBJ1-5, with D maybe TRBD1 (6 bases). The CDR3 runs to 15 residues. Germline V gives CDR1 LNHDA, CDR2 SQIVND (reference sequence). The V and J ends lost 3 bases and 2 bases respectively, with 11 bases between them. In DNA, the CDR3 is TGTGCCAGTAGTATCGGAAACAGGGGCAATCAGCCCCAGCATTTT. Its translation: CASSIGNRGNQPQHF.

Written as DNA, the CDR3 is TGCGCCAGCAGTCACCGGGACGACGAGCAGTACTTC. Its translation: CASSHRDDEQYF. The V call is TRBV10-2, the J call TRBJ2-7; either TRBD1 or TRBD2 may fit D (5 bases each). There are 12 residues in the CDR3. Trimming removed 5 bases at V and 5 bases at J, with 10 bases between. Germline values: CDR1 WSHSY, CDR2 SAAADI.

This clone was seen a few times. This chain links TRBV19 with TRBJ2-7, with TRBD1 identical over 8 bases. Germline V lookup: CDR1 LNHDA, CDR2 SQIVND (reference sequence). The V gene end was trimmed by 7 bases and the J gene end by 1 base; junction bases not matched to a gene: 6. The CDR3 has 14 residues. The CDR3 loop reads CASNRTGRSYEQYF. The CDR3 bases are TGTGCCAGTAATAGGACAGGGAGATCCTACGAGCAGTACTTC.

The CDR3 here is CASSSTSGMTNEQFF. The CDR3 DNA sequence: TGTGCCAGCAGTTCGACTAGCGGGATGACCAATGAGCAGTTCTTC. The V and J genes are TRBV6-5 and TRBJ2-1; 11 bases are shared with TRBD2. The germline gives CDR1 MNHEY, CDR2 SVGAGI. The CDR3 has 15 amino acids. V lost 4 bases and J lost 6; bases outside the gene matches: 5.

The gene calls are TRBV30 and TRBJ1-1; D not resolved. The germline gives CDR1 GTSNPN, CDR2 SVGIG (reference sequence). Trimming took off 0 bases at V and 8 bases at J, with 7 bases between the two ends. The CDR3 has 11 residues. The DNA of the CDR3 is TGTGCCTGGAGTGTCCAAGTGGAAGCTTTCTTT. Its translation: CAWSVQVEAFF.

V and J are TRBV7-8 and TRBJ2-7, with D perhaps matching TRBD1 (6 bases). V dropped 2 bases and J dropped 5 bases, with 13 bases sitting between them. This CDR3 spans 14 amino acids. Germline CDR1 is SGHVS and CDR2 is FQNEAQ. CDR3: CASSLNRATNEQYF. The CDR3, as DNA: TGTGCCAGCAGCTTAAACAGGGCCACCAACGAGCAGTACTTC.

The chain is built from TRBV15 and TRBJ1-4, with D possibly being TRBD1 (5 bases). Trimming shortened V by 4 bases and J by 6 bases, and 12 bases separated the two germline ends. CDR1 is LNHNV and CDR2 is YYDKDF in the germline V gene (reference sequence). This CDR3 has 14 amino acids. CDR3: CATSIRGSDEKLFF. For the CDR3, the DNA is TGTGCCACCAGCATACGGGGCTCTGATGAAAAACTGTTTTTT.

This clone is judged large. This chain uses TRBV2 with TRBJ1-4; TRBD1 aligns across 7 bases. CDR1 is SNHLY and CDR2 is FYNNEI in the germline V gene. Trimming took 6 bases from V and 2 from J; bases not matched to a gene: 9. CDR3 size: 16 residues. The CDR3 here is CASSPSTGVTNEKLFF. In DNA, the CDR3 is TGTGCCAGCAGCCCCTCCACAGGGGTGACTAATGAAAAACTGTTTTTT.

This rearrangement joins TRBV28 to TRBJ2-5; 7 nucleotides align to TRBD1. With 4 bases clipped from V and 1 base from J, the junction kept 9 bases outside the gene matches. The CDR3 has 16 amino acids. Germline V gene sequence: CDR1 MDHEN, CDR2 SYDVKM. CDR3 region: CASSYLGQGVQETQYF. CDR3 sequence (DNA): TGTGCCAGCAGTTATTTGGGCCAGGGGGTCCAAGAGACCCAGTACTTC.

V is TRBV12-5 and J is TRBJ2-3; TRBD2 aligns across 8 bases. The CDR3 is 14 residues long. The J segment lost 2 bases and the V segment lost 6 bases, leaving 4 bases of the junction unmatched. The V gene's germline CDR1 is LGHNT and CDR2 FRNRAP. As DNA, the CDR3 is TGTGCTAGTGGCGCAGCGGGGGTCACAGATACGCAGTATTTT. Residues: CASGAAGVTDTQYF.

The count of this clone is one. This sequence joins TRBV28 and TRBJ1-4, with 11 nucleotides matching TRBD1. Trimming at V came to 4 bases and at J to 8 bases, leaving 15 bases not matched to a gene. The CDR3 consists of 18 residues. Germline V lookup: CDR1 MDHEN, CDR2 SYDVKM. The CDR3 nucleotides are TGTGCCAGCAGTTCCCCCGGGACAGGGGGAGGTTCGAACGAAAAACTGTTTTTT. It translates to CASSSPGTGGGSNEKLFF.

The chain links TRBV7-9 to TRBJ2-5, with 7 bases identical to TRBD1. Germline V gives CDR1 SEHNR, CDR2 FQNEAQ (reference sequence). V trimming: 6 bases; J trimming: 1 base; junction bases outside the gene matches: 5. This CDR3 comprises 14 residues. The CDR3 region is CASRKGQPQETQYF. CDR3 coding DNA: TGTGCCAGCAGGAAGGGACAGCCCCAAGAGACCCAGTACTTC.

The CDR3 protein is CASSPSRDVYGYTF. CDR3 in DNA: TGTGCCAGCTCACCGTCTCGGGACGTCTATGGCTACACCTTC. The chain is built from TRBV18 and TRBJ1-2; TRBD1 might be the D (5 bases). Germline-derived CDR1 and CDR2 are KGHSH and LQKENI. The CDR3 has 14 amino acids. V gave up 3 bases and J gave up 4 bases, with 12 bases separating them.

The chain employs TRBV28 and TRBJ2-2; D might be TRBD1 (6 bases). Germline CDR1 reads MDHEN; CDR2 reads SYDVKM. V was trimmed by 1 base and J by 7 bases, leaving 10 bases between them. The CDR3 covers 14 residues. The CDR3 region is CASSLFRGRGELFF. The CDR3 DNA reads TGTGCCAGCAGTTTATTCAGGGGTCGCGGGGAGCTGTTTTTT. Supplemented by reference TRBV28 and TRBJ2-2, the full variable domain reads DVKVTQSSRYLVKRTGEKVFLECVQDMDHENMFWYRQDPGLGLRLIYFSYDVKMKEKGDIPEGYSVSREKKERFSLILESASTNQTSMYLCASSLFRGRGELFFGEGSRLTVL.

The chain recombines TRBV7-3 with TRBJ2-3, with D tentatively TRBD1 or TRBD2 (5 bases each). Germline-derived CDR1 and CDR2 are SGHTA and FQGTGA. This CDR3 region has 14 residues. V was shortened by 1 base and J by 4 bases, with 9 bases between the two germline ends. CDR3 sequence (DNA): TGTGCCAGCAGCTTAATGGGGGAATCAGATACGCAGTATTTT. It yields the protein CASSLMGESDTQYF. Looking up the rest from reference TRBV7-3 and TRBJ2-3 gives the full variable domain: GAGVSQTPSNKVTEKGKYVELRCDPISGHTALYWYRQSLGQGPEFLIYFQGTGAADDSGLPNDRFFAVRPEGSVSTLKIQRTERGDSAVYLCASSLMGESDTQYFGPGTRLTVL.

The rearrangement links TRBV19 to TRBJ2-7; D perhaps matches TRBD2 (6 bases). V was shortened by 3 bases and J by 0 bases, with 15 bases between the two germline ends. Germline lookup yields CDR1 LNHDA and CDR2 SQIVND (reference sequence). The CDR3 runs 16 residues. The CDR3 region is CASSIEGQTSSYEQYF. CDR3 sequence (DNA): TGTGCCAGTAGTATCGAGGGGCAGACTAGCTCCTACGAGCAGTACTTC.

The J gene is TRBJ1-2, the V gene TRBV30; a weak D match, TRBD1 (5 bases). The germline CDR1 and CDR2 sequences are GTSNPN and SVGIG (reference sequence). The CDR3 loop spans 16 amino acids. Trimming left V 1 base short and J 0 bases short, with 15 bases between. This CDR3 is CAWSGGRSVSNYGYTF. CDR3 bases: TGTGCCTGGAGTGGGGGACGGAGTGTTTCTAACTATGGCTACACCTTC.